This T cell receptor beta chain was captured by sequencing in a study of blood T cell repertoires in COVID-19. Whole-study context: Collection of acute and convalescent COVID-19 samples took place in the United States, Italy and Spain. Sources were T cells, B-cell-depleted T cells, or PBMCs; the material itself was cDNA or gDNA.

Germline V gene lookup returns CDR1 SGHRS and CDR2 YFSETQ. This CDR3 spans 15 amino acids. Trimming cost V 4 bases and J 9 bases; bases outside gene matches: 10. Original methodology: Amplifying reference gene primers gave estimates of nucleated cell counts. Repertoires were generated with immunoSEQ multiplex PCR, while TCRdb's copy carries only in-frame clones and drops some. Clone size and the V and J calls come from that table; the DNA yielded D and trimming. Of tens of thousands of clones in the sample, about 74% were seen once. The material sequenced was peripheral blood. This TCR came from a woman older than 75 with acute or convalescent COVID-19. V is TRBV5-1 and J is TRBJ2-1, with 10 bases aligning to TRBD1. As DNA, the CDR3 is TGCGCCAGCAGCCTCCGGGACAGGGGATTAAGTGAGCAGTTCTTC. Amino acid sequence: CASSLRDRGLSEQFF.